This T cell receptor (beta chain) is drawn from a study of blood T cell repertoires in COVID-19. The authors' processing: Amplification of reference gene primers provided the estimated nucleated cell counts. The repertoire was sequenced with immunoSEQ multiplex PCR; TCRdb's copy has only in-frame clones and lacks some. V and J calls and clone size are given by that table; D and trimming were obtained from the DNA. This sample has over 95,000 clones, with more than 70% found just once. The V gene's germline CDR1 is MRHNA and CDR2 SNTAGT. This CDR3 region has 15 residues. V was trimmed by 4 bases and J by 0 bases, leaving 10 bases between them.

The specimen sequenced was peripheral blood. V gene TRBV6-4 combines with J gene TRBJ2-1; D gene ambiguous. This receptor was taken from a woman in her 70s who had recovered from COVID-19. The CDR3 loop is CASSASVRSYNEQFF. DNA of the CDR3: TGTGCCAGCAGTGCCTCGGTGCGCTCCTACAATGAGCAGTTCTTC.